This T cell receptor beta chain was identified in a study of T cell repertoires in cytomegalovirus infection. The CDR3 is 15 residues long. Per the germline V gene, CDR1 is SGDLS and CDR2 is YYNGEE. Trimming left V 2 bases short and J 0 bases short, with 11 bases between. About this clonotype: Its antigen is not known.

Using its own MiXCR run on the reads, TCRdb lists one record per CDR3 protein. The sample carries around 49,000 distinct CDR3 sequences, around 20% recorded once. The source was CD8+ T cells from cultured PBMCs, collected from culture after CMV antigen stimulation. The chain has TRBV9 and TRBJ1-2; possibly TRBD1 for D (5 bases). This receptor was obtained from a human donor in good health (CMV status not recorded). Some clones in this sample may be carry-over from other donors' samples. Written as DNA, the CDR3 is TGTGCCAGCAGCGTCAAACAGGACTCTAACTATGGCTACACCTTC. Its protein product is CASSVKQDSNYGYTF.